Sequencing of this TCR beta chain was carried out in a study of molecular identifiers for immune sequencing clone quantification. TCRdb ran MiXCR on the PCR reads and lists one entry per CDR3 protein. The table lists over 600,000 distinct CDR3 sequences, less than 20% of them singletons. Sorted naive CD8 T cells were those defined as CD8+CD4-CCR7+CD45RA+. Trimming took off 1 base at V and 10 bases at J, with 13 bases between the two ends. This CDR3 comprises 14 residues. Germline CDR1 and CDR2: SGHTA and FQGNSA. This clonotype was found many times. The chain recombines TRBV7-2 with TRBJ1-4; possibly TRBD1 for D (6 bases). What was sequenced was naive CD8+ T cells from blood, with Jurkat cell RNA spiked in. Noted subset: FACS-sorted CD8+CD4-CCR7+CD45RA+ naive T cells. The source is a human donor in good health. Some libraries in this study had Jurkat cell RNA spiked in. In nucleotides, the CDR3 is TGTGCCAGCAGCTTAGTGACACAGGGCGTAAAACTGTTTTTT. Its protein product is CASSLVTQGVKLFF.